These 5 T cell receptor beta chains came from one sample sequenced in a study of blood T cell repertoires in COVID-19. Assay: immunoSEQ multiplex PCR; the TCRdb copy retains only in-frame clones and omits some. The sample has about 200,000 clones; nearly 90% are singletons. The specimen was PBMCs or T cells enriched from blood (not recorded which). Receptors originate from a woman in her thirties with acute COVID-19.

CDR3 nucleotide sequence: TGTGCCAGCAGGCGGGCAGGGGCATCCTACGAGCAGTACTTC. Its translation is CASRRAGASYEQYF. This chain connects TRBV14 to TRBJ2-7, with D possibly matching TRBD1 (6 bases). V dropped 6 bases and J dropped 1 base, with 13 bases sitting between them. There are 14 residues in the CDR3. Looked up from germline, CDR1 is SGHDN and CDR2 is FVKESK.

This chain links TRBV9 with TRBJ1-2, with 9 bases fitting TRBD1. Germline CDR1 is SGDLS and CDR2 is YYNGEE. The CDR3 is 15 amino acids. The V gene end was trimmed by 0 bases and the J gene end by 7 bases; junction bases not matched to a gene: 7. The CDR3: CASSVDWTGDLGYTF. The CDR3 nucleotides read TGTGCCAGCAGCGTAGATTGGACAGGGGATCTTGGCTACACCTTC.

The CDR3 region has the DNA TGTGCCAGCAGCTCCGGGGCGGGGATGAACACTGAAGCTTTCTTT. As protein: CASSSGAGMNTEAFF. The chain uses TRBV7-9 and TRBJ1-1; D is perhaps TRBD1 (5 bases). Trimming removed 4 bases from V and 0 bases from J, with 12 bases in between. Germline V gene data show CDR1 as SEHNR and CDR2 as FQNEAQ (reference sequence). The CDR3 loop spans 15 amino acids.

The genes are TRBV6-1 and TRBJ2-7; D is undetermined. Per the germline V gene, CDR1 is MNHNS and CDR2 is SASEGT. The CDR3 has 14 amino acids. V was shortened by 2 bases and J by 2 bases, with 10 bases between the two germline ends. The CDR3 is CASSERSRTYEQYF. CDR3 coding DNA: TGTGCCAGCAGTGAACGTAGCAGAACCTACGAGCAGTACTTC.

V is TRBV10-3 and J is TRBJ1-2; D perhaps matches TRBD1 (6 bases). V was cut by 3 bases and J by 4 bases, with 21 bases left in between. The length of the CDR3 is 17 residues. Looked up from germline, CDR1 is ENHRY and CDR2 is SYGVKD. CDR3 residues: CAISDQRFEGRGYGYTF. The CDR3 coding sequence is TGTGCCATCAGTGACCAAAGGTTCGAGGGCAGGGGCTATGGCTACACCTTC.